One and the same sample provided the 17 T cell receptor beta chains below, sequenced in a study of T cell repertoires and HLA-DP antigens. Their antigens remain unidentified. The assay was immunoSEQ multiplex PCR, and TCRdb's table has in-frame clones only and misses some. The sample records some 120,000 clones, around 93% being singletons. Sequencing was performed on CD4+ T cells from PBMCs. Every receptor here comes from a woman aged 18-35 years in good health and CMV-seronegative.

This sequence joins TRBV18 and TRBJ1-1; D is uncertain. V shed 3 bases and J shed 3 bases, with 11 bases lying between them. The CDR3 spans 14 residues. Per the germline V gene, CDR1 is KGHSH and CDR2 is LQKENI. In DNA, the CDR3 is TGTGCCAGCTCACCTGTAGACGGAGACACTGAAGCTTTCTTT. It yields the protein CASSPVDGDTEAFF.

J is TRBJ2-1 and V is TRBV15, with TRBD2 identical over 11 bases. The CDR3 extends over 18 amino acids. Germline CDR1 LNHNV, CDR2 YYDKDF (reference sequence). V shed 0 bases, J shed 5 bases, and the junction held 9 bases outside the gene matches. DNA of the CDR3: TGTGCCACCAGCAGAGATCAATTTCGACTAGCGGGAAACAATGAGCAGTTCTTC. It codes for CATSRDQFRLAGNNEQFF.

The V gene is TRBV30, the J gene TRBJ2-2, with 10 bases that match TRBD1. Looked up from germline, CDR1 is GTSNPN and CDR2 is SVGIG (reference sequence). The V and J ends lost 0 bases and 0 bases, in that order; junction bases with no gene match: 10. The CDR3 length is 19 residues. The CDR3 DNA is TGTGCCTGGAGTGTAAGCTGGACAGGGGGTGCCCCGAACACCGGGGAGCTGTTTTTT. Its translation: CAWSVSWTGGAPNTGELFF.

This chain connects TRBV6-6 to TRBJ2-2; D unresolved. Trimming shortened V by 7 bases and J by 5 bases, and 8 bases separated the two germline ends. The CDR3 spans 12 residues. CDR1 is MNHNY, CDR2 SVGAGI, per germline (reference sequence). The chain's CDR3 is CASTFATGELFF. CDR3 DNA sequence: TGTGCCAGCACCTTTGCGACCGGGGAGCTGTTTTTT.

This chain uses TRBV5-1 with TRBJ2-5, with D tentatively TRBD1 (5 bases). Germline CDR1 SGHRS, CDR2 YFSETQ. V gave up 2 bases and J gave up 4 bases, with 12 bases separating them. The CDR3 covers 14 residues. Here the CDR3 DNA reads TGCGCCAGCAGCTTATTTCTGACAGCAGAGACCCAGTACTTC. Encoded protein: CASSLFLTAETQYF.

The chain has TRBV5-4 and TRBJ2-7, with 12 bases fitting TRBD2. The CDR3 has 15 residues. The ends lost 3 bases at V and 2 bases at J; junction bases unmatched: 3. In germline, CDR1 is SGHNT, CDR2 YYREEE (reference sequence). This CDR3 is CASSSLAGGPYEQYF. Here the CDR3 DNA reads TGTGCCAGCAGCTCTCTAGCGGGAGGGCCCTACGAGCAGTACTTC.

The CDR3: CASSFSRDTEAFF. The CDR3 region has the DNA TGTGCCAGCAGCTTTAGCAGGGACACTGAAGCTTTCTTT. The chain joins TRBV7-2 to TRBJ1-1; D is possibly TRBD1 (5 bases). V shed 3 bases and J shed 3 bases, with 8 bases lying between them. Germline values: CDR1 SGHTA, CDR2 FQGNSA. The CDR3 is 13 residues long.

The J gene is TRBJ1-5, the V gene TRBV2, with D maybe TRBD1 (6 bases). The CDR3 has 16 residues. The germline V and J ends were trimmed by 1 base and 3 bases, with 13 bases remaining between them. CDR1 is SNHLY and CDR2 is FYNNEI in the germline V gene. The CDR3 sequence is CASSEEQGINNQPQHF. The DNA of the CDR3 is TGTGCCAGCAGTGAAGAGCAGGGGATCAACAATCAGCCCCAGCATTTT.

The chain combines TRBV28 with TRBJ1-5; possibly TRBD1 for D (6 bases). From germline, CDR1 is MDHEN and CDR2 SYDVKM. V lost 7 bases, J lost 4 bases, and 14 bases lay in between. This CDR3 is 14 amino acids long. The CDR3 nucleotides are TGTGCCAGCACCCTCCTTCAGGGGAATCAGCCCCAGCATTTT. It encodes CASTLLQGNQPQHF.

This chain links TRBV16 with TRBJ2-1, with 13 bases lining up with TRBD2. Germline V gene sequence: CDR1 KGHSY, CDR2 FQNENV. Trimming took 6 bases from V and 6 from J; bases not matched to a gene: 14. The CDR3 has 18 amino acids. In DNA, the CDR3 is TGTGCCAGCAGTCCACGCTACGGACTAGCGGGGGCCCTCAATGAGCAGTTCTTC. Its translation: CASSPRYGLAGALNEQFF.

This chain connects TRBV19 to TRBJ1-4; maybe TRBD1 (5 bases). This CDR3 region has 12 residues. Germline assignment: CDR1 LNHDA and CDR2 SQIVND (reference sequence). Trimming pared 7 bases from V and 8 bases from J, leaving 11 bases between. The CDR3 sequence: CASNLWGEKLFF. DNA of the CDR3: TGTGCCAGTAATTTATGGGGCGAAAAACTGTTTTTT.

This rearrangement joins TRBV6-5 to TRBJ1-1; TRBD1 is a possible D gene (5 bases). Trimming left V 5 bases short and J 2 bases short, with 9 bases between. The CDR3 is 13 residues long. Germline CDR1 MNHEY, CDR2 SVGAGI. CDR3 amino acids: CASSTDRNTEAFF. The CDR3 bases are TGTGCCAGCAGTACCGACAGAAACACTGAAGCTTTCTTT.

The V gene is TRBV7-9, the J gene TRBJ2-2; 9 bases line up with TRBD2. From germline, CDR1 is SEHNR and CDR2 FQNEAQ (reference sequence). V shed 1 base and J 6 bases; nucleotides not matched to a gene: 6. The CDR3 runs 16 residues. The CDR3 region is CASSLGLAGEAGELFF. The CDR3 DNA reads TGTGCCAGCAGCTTAGGGTTAGCGGGAGAGGCCGGGGAGCTGTTTTTT.

The V gene is TRBV2, the J gene TRBJ2-7; 10 bases align to TRBD1. There are 15 residues in the CDR3. Trimming took 4 bases from V and 2 from J; bases not matched to a gene: 5. Germline CDR1 SNHLY, CDR2 FYNNEI. CDR3 residues: CASSGDRGLTYEQYF. The CDR3 DNA reads TGTGCCAGCAGTGGGGACAGGGGCCTTACCTACGAGCAGTACTTC.

The chain joins TRBV5-5 to TRBJ2-3; D unclear. The CDR3 covers 13 residues. Germline V gene lookup returns CDR1 SGHKS and CDR2 YYEKEE (reference sequence). V lost 2 bases and J 6 bases, leaving 10 bases between the germline ends. CDR3 bases: TGTGCCAGCAGCTTTAGATTGGTGGATACGCAGTATTTT. This gives the protein CASSFRLVDTQYF.

Only one count was recorded for this clone. The gene calls are TRBV9 and TRBJ1-3; no reliable D call. Germline V gene data show CDR1 as SGDLS and CDR2 as YYNGEE. This CDR3 is built from 14 residues. Trimming took off 4 bases at V and 0 bases at J, with 8 bases between the two ends. The CDR3 region has the DNA TGTGCCAGCAGCCTCGGCATCTCTGGAAACACCATATATTTT. Encoded protein: CASSLGISGNTIYF.

The chain joins TRBV7-8 to TRBJ1-2, with D unclear. V lost 0 bases to trimming and J lost 0 bases, with 11 bases between them. Germline CDR1 reads SGHVS; CDR2 reads FQNEAQ. This CDR3 has 16 residues. Here the CDR3 DNA reads TGTGCCAGCAGCTTAGCGGGCGGGGAAGCTAACTATGGCTACACCTTC. Translated: CASSLAGGEANYGYTF.